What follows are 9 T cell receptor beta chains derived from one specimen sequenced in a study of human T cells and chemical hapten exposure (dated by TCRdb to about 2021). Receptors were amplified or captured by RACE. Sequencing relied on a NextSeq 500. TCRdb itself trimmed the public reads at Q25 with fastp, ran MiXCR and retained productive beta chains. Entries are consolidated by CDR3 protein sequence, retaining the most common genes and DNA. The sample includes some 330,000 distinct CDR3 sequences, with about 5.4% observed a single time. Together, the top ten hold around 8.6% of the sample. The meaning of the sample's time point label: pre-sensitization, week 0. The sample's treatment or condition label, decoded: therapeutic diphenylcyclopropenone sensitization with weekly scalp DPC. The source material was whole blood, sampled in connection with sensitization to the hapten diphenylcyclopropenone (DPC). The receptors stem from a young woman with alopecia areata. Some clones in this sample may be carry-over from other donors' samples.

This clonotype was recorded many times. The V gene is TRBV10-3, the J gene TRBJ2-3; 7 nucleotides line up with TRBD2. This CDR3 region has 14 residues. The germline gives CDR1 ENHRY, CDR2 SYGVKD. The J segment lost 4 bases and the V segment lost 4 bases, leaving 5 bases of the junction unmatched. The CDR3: CAISGVSGADTQYF. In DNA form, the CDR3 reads TGTGCCATCAGTGGAGTAAGCGGGGCAGATACGCAGTATTTT.

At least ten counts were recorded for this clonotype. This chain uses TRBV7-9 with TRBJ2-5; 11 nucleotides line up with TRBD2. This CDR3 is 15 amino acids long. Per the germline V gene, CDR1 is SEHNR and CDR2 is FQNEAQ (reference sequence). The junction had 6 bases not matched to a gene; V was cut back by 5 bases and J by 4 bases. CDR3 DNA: TGTGCCAGCAGCCTCTCGACTAGCGGGGCAGAGACCCAGTACTTC. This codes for CASSLSTSGAETQYF.

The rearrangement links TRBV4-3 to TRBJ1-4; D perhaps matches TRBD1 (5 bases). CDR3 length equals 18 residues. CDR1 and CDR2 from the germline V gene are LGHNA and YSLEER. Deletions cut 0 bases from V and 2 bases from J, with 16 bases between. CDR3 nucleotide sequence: TGCGCCAGCAGCCAAGAAAATTCCAGGGTTACGACTAATGAAAAACTGTTTTTT. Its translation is CASSQENSRVTTNEKLFF.

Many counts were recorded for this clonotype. The CDR3 nucleotides are TGTGCCAGCACCCTTGGACAGGGGGGGGCTGAAGCTTTCTTT. Protein sequence: CASTLGQGGAEAFF. The chain uses TRBV12-3 or TRBV12-4 and TRBJ1-1; TRBD1 matches 10 bases. Trimming removed 7 bases from V and 6 bases from J; junction bases left unmatched: 8. The CDR3 runs to 14 residues.

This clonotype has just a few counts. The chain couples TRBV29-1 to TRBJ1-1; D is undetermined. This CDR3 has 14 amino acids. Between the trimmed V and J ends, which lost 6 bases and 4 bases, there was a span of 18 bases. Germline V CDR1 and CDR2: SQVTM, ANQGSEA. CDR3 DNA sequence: TGCAGCGTGCGTGCTCAGGCCCCCAGCACTGAAGCTTTCTTT. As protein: CSVRAQAPSTEAFF.

CDR3 nucleotides: TGTGCCAGCAGTTCTCGACAGGGGGCCGTAGAGACCCAGTACTTC. Amino acids: CASSSRQGAVETQYF. This chain uses TRBV27 with TRBJ2-5; 10 bases fit TRBD1. The junction had 6 bases not matched to a gene; V was cut back by 4 bases and J by 4 bases. The CDR3 runs to 15 residues. Germline assignment: CDR1 MNHEY and CDR2 SMNVEV (reference sequence).

The chain's CDR3 is CASIPREGWETQYF. CDR3 DNA sequence: TGTGCCAGCATCCCAAGGGAAGGGTGGGAGACCCAGTACTTC. This chain connects TRBV7-9 to TRBJ2-5; D gene unclear. V was shortened by 7 bases and J by 5 bases, with 17 bases between the two germline ends. This CDR3 spans 14 amino acids. Looked up from germline, CDR1 is SEHNR and CDR2 is FQNEAQ (reference sequence). Drawing the rest from reference TRBV7-9 and TRBJ2-5, the complete variable domain is DTGVSQNPRHKITKRGQNVTFRCDPISEHNRLYWYRQTLGQGPEFLTYFQNEAQLEKSRLLSDRFSAERPKGSFSTLEIQRTEQGDSAMYLCASIPREGWETQYFGPGTRLLVL.

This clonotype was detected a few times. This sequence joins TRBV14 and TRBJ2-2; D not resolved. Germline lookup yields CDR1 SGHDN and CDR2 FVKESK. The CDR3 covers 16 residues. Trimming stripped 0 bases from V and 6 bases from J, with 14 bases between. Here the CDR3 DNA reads TGTGCCAGCAGCCAAGAAAGTCTAGGTTCCCCCGGGGAGCTGTTTTTT. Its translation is CASSQESLGSPGELFF.

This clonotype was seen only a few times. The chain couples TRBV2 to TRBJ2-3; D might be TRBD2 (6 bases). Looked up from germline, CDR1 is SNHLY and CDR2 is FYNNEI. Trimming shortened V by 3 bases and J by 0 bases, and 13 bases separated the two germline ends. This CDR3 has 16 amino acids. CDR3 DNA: TGTGCCAGCAGTGAGGGGCGGGGCCCTAGCACAGATACGCAGTATTTT. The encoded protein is CASSEGRGPSTDTQYF.